This T cell receptor (beta chain) was captured in a study of blood T cells in healthy people across ages. This clonotype was recorded many times. Antigen unknown. A second PCR, run for roughly 6 to 11 cycles, used a sample-barcoded 5' primer plus a J-beta primer mix. The template-switch adaptor was a 5' adaptor with 12 random nucleotides. It tagged each cDNA molecule. One entry per CDR3 protein results from TCRdb running MiXCR on the 5' RACE reads. The sample records about 650,000 distinct CDR3 sequences, about 30% being singletons. The germline V gene encodes CDR1 MNHEY and CDR2 SVGAGI. Trimming removed 6 bases from V and 2 bases from J, with 12 bases in between. This CDR3 comprises 14 residues. Total RNA, at least 5.5 micrograms per sample, came from PBMCs. Study-level findings and limits: Shifts in expanded clonotypes may have been confounded by donor CMV status, which was unknown.

Specimen: blood. The rearrangement uses TRBV6-5 and TRBJ2-3; the D is unclear. The receptor was derived from a woman aged 80 or over in good health. The CDR3 spells CASRTPDPTDTQYF. The CDR3 coding sequence is TGTGCCAGCAGGACACCTGACCCCACAGATACGCAGTATTTT.